The 15 T cell receptor beta chains listed next were all sequenced from one sample in a study of read filtering for tumor transcriptome and immune sequencing. The library was built from 400 ng RNA with molecular barcoded adaptors for alpha/delta and beta/gamma chains. TCRdb ran MiXCR on the reads and lists one entry per CDR3 protein. The table includes 75,000 to 95,000 distinct CDR3 sequences, about a fifth detected once. Source material: a population of CD138-negative cells sorted from bone marrow. These receptors were obtained from a donor at least 40 years old with multiple myeloma.

This clonotype has at least ten counts. CDR3 nucleotides: TGCAGCGTTGCTGGACAGGGTGGTGGTGTGACTGAAGCTTTCTTT. This sequence encodes CSVAGQGGGVTEAFF. The gene calls are TRBV29-1 and TRBJ1-1, with 8 bases that match TRBD1. The V segment lost 4 bases and the J segment 5 bases; nucleotides outside the gene matches: 12. This CDR3 region has 15 residues. Germline V lookup: CDR1 SQVTM, CDR2 ANQGSEA.

Ten or more counts support this clonotype. The V call is TRBV28, the J call TRBJ2-7; D assignment may be TRBD1 or TRBD2 (5 bases each). Germline V gene data show CDR1 as MDHEN and CDR2 as SYDVKM. Deletions cut 1 base from V and 4 bases from J, with 14 bases between. CDR3 length: 15 amino acids. The CDR3 coding sequence is TGTGCCAGCAGTTTATTCGGGGCAGGGCTTTACGAGCAGTACTTC. Residues: CASSLFGAGLYEQYF.

This clonotype was seen repeatedly, ten times or more. The chain links TRBV28 to TRBJ2-2, with no clear D. This CDR3 spans 13 amino acids. Germline lookup yields CDR1 MDHEN and CDR2 SYDVKM. The germline V and J ends were trimmed by 6 bases and 3 bases, with 8 bases remaining between them. This chain's CDR3 is CASSALDTGELFF. In DNA, the CDR3 is TGTGCCAGCAGCGCCCTAGACACCGGGGAGCTGTTTTTT.

This CDR3 reads CASSADRGAGELFF. In nucleotides, the CDR3 is TGTGCCAGCAGCGCAGACAGGGGAGCCGGGGAGCTGTTTTTT. The chain joins TRBV7-8 to TRBJ2-2; 8 nucleotides line up with TRBD1. The V segment lost 5 bases and the J segment 6 bases; nucleotides outside the gene matches: 5. The germline gives CDR1 SGHVS, CDR2 FQNEAQ. The CDR3 sequence is 14 residues long. The full variable domain, in which reference TRBV7-8 and TRBJ2-2 provide the parts outside the CDR3, is GAGVSQSPRYKVAKRGQDVALRCDPISGHVSLFWYQQALGQGPEFLTYFQNEAQLDKSGLPSDRFFAERPEGSVSTLKIQRTQQEDSAVYLCASSADRGAGELFFGEGSRLTVL.

This clonotype was recorded at least ten times. The gene calls are TRBV29-1 and TRBJ2-2; TRBD1 matches 7 bases. The CDR3 is made up of 14 amino acids. V lost 7 bases to trimming and J lost 2 bases; unmatched junction nucleotides: 7. Germline V gives CDR1 SQVTM, CDR2 ANQGSEA. The CDR3 region has the DNA TGCAGCGCGCAGGGACAGTCCAACACCGGGGAGCTGTTTTTT. Residues: CSAQGQSNTGELFF.

Note on this clonotype: The CDR3 does not end in the conserved phenylalanine or tryptophan, so this is likely a read error. Because the CDR3's place on the DNA is in doubt, the DNA is left out and the CDR3 is given as listed by TCRdb. The rearrangement joins TRBV18 to TRBJ2-7. From its first to its last residue, the CDR3 has 12 amino acids. Germline CDR1 reads KGHSH; CDR2 reads LQKENI. CDR3 region: CASSQETYEQHL.

The chain combines TRBV7-2 with TRBJ1-2; D is perhaps TRBD1 (5 bases). CDR3 length: 14 amino acids. Trimming removed 3 bases from V and 4 bases from J, with 12 bases in between. The germline V gene encodes CDR1 SGHTA and CDR2 FQGNSA. CDR3 amino acids: CASSFVGGGYGYTF. The CDR3 DNA sequence: TGTGCCAGCAGCTTTGTTGGGGGAGGCTATGGCTACACCTTC.

This clonotype was picked up many times. The chain carries TRBV29-1 and TRBJ2-3; TRBD1 aligns across 11 bases. V was pared by 6 bases and J by 4 bases, with 3 bases of the junction left unmatched. This CDR3 spans 13 amino acids. In germline, CDR1 is SQVTM, CDR2 ANQGSEA. The CDR3 coding sequence is TGCAGCGTAGGACAGGGGGCCTCAGATACGCAGTATTTT. Translating it yields CSVGQGASDTQYF.

The chain joins TRBV14 to TRBJ1-3; D is uncertain. The V end lost 0 bases, the J end lost 3 bases, and 9 bases lay between the germline ends. The CDR3 sequence is 15 residues long. Germline loops: CDR1 SGHDN, CDR2 FVKESK. The CDR3 sequence: CASSQDAGFGNTIYF. For the CDR3, the DNA is TGTGCCAGCAGCCAAGATGCGGGGTTTGGAAACACCATATATTTT.

Remarks on this clonotype: This may come from a read error, since a much larger clone is one base off. The V call is TRBV5-1, the J call TRBJ1-1; D possibly corresponds to TRBD1 (6 bases). CDR1 is SGHRS, CDR2 YFSETQ, per germline. The CDR3 spans 13 residues. As DNA, the CDR3 is TGCGCCAGCAGCGCGGGACATAACACTAAAGCTTTCTTT. The encoded protein is CASSAGHNTKAFF.

Remarks on this clonotype: The junction and the germline gene differ at one end; a read error may be behind it. The CDR3 region is CACSLRSGGTYNAQFF. In nucleotides, the CDR3 is TGCGCCTGCAGCCTTCGCTCTGGGGGGACGTACAATGCGCAGTTCTTC. The V and J genes are TRBV4-1 and TRBJ2-1, with D maybe TRBD2 (6 bases). The CDR3 spans 16 residues. CDR1 and CDR2 (germline): MGHRA, YSYEKL.

As for this clonotype: A much larger clone lies one base from this, so it may be a read error. The CDR3 nucleotides read TGTGCCAGCGGTTTGGGATCTAGCACAGATACGCGGTATTTT. It is translated as CASGLGSSTDTRYF. The gene calls are TRBV2 and TRBJ2-3, with a possible D match to TRBD2 (5 bases). Germline loops: CDR1 SNHLY, CDR2 FYNNEI. The CDR3 has 14 residues. The full variable domain, its missing parts supplied by reference TRBV2 and TRBJ2-3, is EPEVTQTPSHQVTQMGQEVILRCVPISNHLYFYWYRQILGQKVEFLVSFYNNEISEKSEIFDDQFSVERPDGSNFTLKIRSTKLEDSAMYFCASGLGSSTDTRYFGPGTRLTVL.

The chain joins TRBV7-9 to TRBJ2-2; D is possibly TRBD1 (6 bases). V lost 4 bases to trimming and J lost 4 bases, with 13 bases between them. This CDR3 contains 15 residues. Germline loops: CDR1 SEHNR, CDR2 FQNEAQ (reference sequence). Here the CDR3 reads CASSWGQSTTGELFF. In DNA form, the CDR3 reads TGTGCCAGCAGCTGGGGACAAAGTACCACCGGGGAGCTGTTTTTT.

The table lists this clonotype with many counts. This CDR3 is CASSPPWDGYGYTF. The CDR3 nucleotides are TGTGCCAGCAGCCCCCCGTGGGACGGCTATGGCTACACCTTC. This sequence joins TRBV7-9 and TRBJ1-2, with D possibly TRBD1 on 5 matching bases. CDR1 SEHNR and CDR2 FQNEAQ come from the germline V gene (reference sequence). This CDR3 contains 14 residues. The V end was cut by 5 bases, the J end by 4 bases, with 14 bases between.

This clonotype was recorded at least ten times. The chain employs TRBV5-1 and TRBJ2-1, with 7 bases fitting TRBD1. This CDR3 has 14 amino acids. The junction had 3 bases not matched to a gene; V was cut back by 2 bases and J by 4 bases. The germline gives CDR1 SGHRS, CDR2 YFSETQ. CDR3 region: CASSFSTGYNEQFF. Written as DNA, the CDR3 is TGCGCCAGCAGCTTTTCGACAGGGTACAATGAGCAGTTCTTC.